This T cell receptor beta chain was identified in a study of T cells after yellow fever vaccination. Study summary: It was SMART-Seq v4 Ultra Low Input that prepared the fractions with low cell numbers. Whole-study results and caveats: Just a small share of clonotypes turned up in the CD4 compartment as well as the CD8 compartment. Post-booster reappearance was seen for most primary-vaccination clones (96% CD4, roughly 88% CD8).

Conversion of TCR transcripts into cDNA relied on 5'RACE template switching, which added a universal primer site and UMIs. TCRdb recomputed calls from the 5' RACE reads with MiXCR, one row per CDR3 protein. The profile shows 95,000 to 100,000 distinct CDR3 sequences, 5.8% of them singletons. There are a few counts of this clonotype. Its specificity is unknown. The CDR3 loop spans 16 amino acids. V was shortened by 5 bases and J by 3 bases, with 20 bases between the two germline ends. Germline CDR1 and CDR2: SGDLS and YYNGEE. The chain has TRBV9 and TRBJ1-2, with D tentatively TRBD1 (6 bases). The sequence was obtained from a man between 18 and 29 years old who received the YFV17D yellow fever vaccine. Sequenced material: CD8+ T cells sorted from PBMCs, taken 10 days after the yellow fever booster vaccination. CDR3 nucleotides: TGTGCCAGCAGTGCCCTCGGGGGGGCGAGGGACTATGGCTACACCTTC. Translated, it gives CASSALGGARDYGYTF.